One and the same sample provided the 7 T cell receptor beta chains below, sequenced in a study of Tregs in tolerant kidney transplant recipients. Antigen specificity for these receptors is unknown. Sequencing was performed with immunoSEQ multiplex PCR; in TCRdb, only in-frame clones are kept and a portion is missing. The table has approximately 15,000 clones, around 53% seen once. After 6 to 7 days with irradiated graft donor PBMCs, CFSE-labeled recipient PBMCs were FACS-sorted. Sequencing was performed on CD4+ T cells from blood cultured with allogeneic cells, taken before the transplant. The origin of the receptors is a human patient who received a combined kidney and bone marrow transplant.

V gene TRBV18 combines with J gene TRBJ2-3, with 11 bases aligning to TRBD1. Per the germline V gene, CDR1 is KGHSH and CDR2 is LQKENI. The CDR3 is 17 residues long. The V segment lost 5 bases and the J segment 10 bases; nucleotides outside the gene matches: 17. The CDR3 nucleotides read TGTGCCAGCTCATCTCCGGGACAGGGGGGGAAGACGGTTCCGCAGTATTTT. It yields the protein CASSSPGQGGKTVPQYF.

Sample share makes this clone medium-sized. The chain carries TRBV6-4 and TRBJ2-1, with TRBD2 matching over 12 bases. Looked up from germline, CDR1 is MRHNA and CDR2 is SNTAGT. The CDR3 sequence is 15 residues long. J gave up 4 bases and V 6 bases, and 4 bases lay outside the gene matches. DNA of the CDR3: TGTGCCAGCAGAGCAACTAGCGGGGGGTACAATGAGCAGTTCTTC. Amino acids: CASRATSGGYNEQFF.

This clone has only one observation. This chain uses TRBV27 with TRBJ1-1; 9 bases fit TRBD1. CDR3 length: 15 amino acids. Germline V gene sequence: CDR1 MNHEY, CDR2 SMNVEV (reference sequence). The V segment lost 5 bases and the J segment 5 bases; nucleotides outside the gene matches: 9. This CDR3 reads CASSLNRGRGTEAFF. The CDR3 coding sequence is TGTGCCAGCAGTCTAAACAGGGGGCGCGGGACTGAAGCTTTCTTT.

This clone was seen only a few times. The chain employs TRBV7-2 and TRBJ2-7, with D unclear. V shed 5 bases and J shed 4 bases, with 18 bases lying between them. There are 15 residues in the CDR3. Germline CDR1 is SGHTA and CDR2 is FQGNSA. The CDR3 region has the DNA TGTGCCAGCAGCACGACCGGGTCTTGGGTATACGAGCAGTACTTC. Translated, it gives CASSTTGSWVYEQYF.

This clone was recorded once. The chain links TRBV7-2 to TRBJ2-3; TRBD2 matches 10 bases. The CDR3 is 15 residues long. The J segment lost 5 bases and the V segment lost 5 bases, leaving 7 bases of the junction unmatched. The germline V gene encodes CDR1 SGHTA and CDR2 FQGNSA. CDR3 coding DNA: TGTGCCAGCAGCCGAACTAGCGGGATGGTAGATACGCAGTATTTT. Translation: CASSRTSGMVDTQYF.

The chain joins TRBV4-3 to TRBJ2-7, with a possible D match to TRBD1 (5 bases). Germline CDR1 and CDR2: LGHNA and YSLEER. The CDR3 consists of 14 residues. The ends were cut back, 3 bases at V and 3 bases at J, with 12 bases in the middle. CDR3 DNA sequence: TGCGCCAGCAGCCAGTACATAGGGGACTACGAGCAGTACTTC. This encodes CASSQYIGDYEQYF.

This clone turned up a few times. The chain links TRBV11-3 to TRBJ2-1; 7 nucleotides align to TRBD1. The CDR3 length is 14 residues. V shed 5 bases and J 5 bases; nucleotides not matched to a gene: 6. Germline CDR1 is SGHNT and CDR2 is YENEEA. CDR3 in amino acids: CASSPGTVNNEQFF. CDR3 nucleotide sequence: TGTGCCAGCAGCCCCGGGACAGTAAACAATGAGCAGTTCTTC.